Presented here are 9 T cell receptor beta chains from one specimen sequenced in a study of early T cells in non-severe SARS-CoV-2 infection. TCRdb reprocessed the 5' RACE reads with MiXCR, giving one entry per CDR3 protein. This table has about 26,000 distinct CDR3 sequences, roughly 4% appearing once. The sample comprised whole blood. The receptor set was obtained from an adult who was a healthcare worker with PCR-confirmed SARS-CoV-2 infection or an uninfected control (not recorded which).

V and J are TRBV6-2 or TRBV6-3 and TRBJ1-2; 8 bases map to TRBD1. J gave up 4 bases and V 5 bases, and 6 bases lay outside the gene matches. CDR3 length equals 14 residues. Germline V gene lookup returns CDR1 MNHEY and CDR2 SVGEGT. CDR3 region: CASSPTGTGYGYTF. The CDR3 DNA is TGTGCCAGCAGTCCGACCGGGACAGGCTATGGCTACACCTTC.

This clonotype was seen repeatedly, ten times or more. V is TRBV7-9 and J is TRBJ1-1, with a possible D match to TRBD1 (5 bases). Germline assignment: CDR1 SEHNR and CDR2 FQNEAQ (reference sequence). This CDR3 is built from 18 residues. With 3 bases removed from V and 1 base from J, the gap between germline ends came to 21 bases. The DNA of the CDR3 is TGTGCCAGCAGCTTGAATACACCAATGACAGACTCGAACACTGAAGCTTTCTTT. Amino acid sequence: CASSLNTPMTDSNTEAFF.

Many counts were recorded for this clonotype. CDR3 residues: CSAHRDPRVDTQYF. CDR3 sequence (DNA): TGCAGTGCTCACCGGGACCCCAGGGTAGATACGCAGTATTTT. This chain joins TRBV20-1 and TRBJ2-3, with D possibly called TRBD1 or TRBD2 (5 bases each). Looked up from germline, CDR1 is DFQATT and CDR2 is SNEGSKA (reference sequence). V lost 5 bases, J lost 5 bases, and 17 bases lay in between. The CDR3 consists of 14 residues.

The rearrangement links TRBV12-3 or TRBV12-4 to TRBJ1-1; 10 bases are a match to TRBD1. The ends lost 8 bases at V and 2 bases at J; junction bases unmatched: 14. The CDR3 spans 17 residues. The CDR3 DNA reads as TGTGCCAGCCGTGCTTCCCGGACAGGGGGGAAAAACACTGAAGCTTTCTTT. Protein: CASRASRTGGKNTEAFF.

Many counts were recorded for this clonotype. The chain links TRBV5-5 to TRBJ2-1; 13 positions match TRBD2. The CDR3 is made up of 16 amino acids. Germline V gene lookup returns CDR1 SGHKS and CDR2 YYEKEE (reference sequence). The V gene end was trimmed by 5 bases and the J gene end by 7 bases; junction bases not matched to a gene: 9. This CDR3 is CASRPFGLAGVNEQFF. The CDR3 DNA reads as TGTGCCAGCAGACCCTTCGGACTAGCGGGAGTAAATGAGCAGTTCTTC.

This clonotype showed up many times. The chain uses TRBV18 and TRBJ2-7; D unclear. CDR1 and CDR2 (germline): KGHSH, LQKENI. Trimming removed 3 bases at V and 2 bases at J, with 8 bases between. The CDR3 length is 13 residues. This chain's CDR3 is CASSPDTAYEQYF. Here the CDR3 DNA reads TGTGCCAGCTCACCCGACACAGCCTACGAGCAGTACTTC.

At least ten counts were recorded for this clonotype. V usage is TRBV19 and J usage is TRBJ1-2; TRBD1 might be the D (6 bases). V was shortened by 3 bases and J by 2 bases, with 7 bases between the two germline ends. Looked up from germline, CDR1 is LNHDA and CDR2 is SQIVND (reference sequence). CDR3 length equals 13 residues. The CDR3 coding sequence is TGTGCCAGTAGTATTACAGGGAACTATGGCTACACCTTC. This translates into CASSITGNYGYTF. The whole variable domain, filled in from reference TRBV19 and TRBJ1-2, reads DGGITQSPKYLFRKEGQNVTLSCEQNLNHDAMYWYRQDPGQGLRLIYYSQIVNDFQKGDIAEGYSVSREKKESFPLTVTSAQKNPTAFYLCASSITGNYGYTFGSGTRLTVV.

This chain uses TRBV5-1 with TRBJ2-1; 12 positions agree with TRBD2. CDR1 and CDR2 (germline): SGHRS, YFSETQ. After removal of 2 bases from V and 10 bases from J, the junction contained 13 bases not matched to a gene. This CDR3 has 17 amino acids. The DNA of the CDR3 is TGCGCCAGCAGCTTAAGCGCCGGGACTAGCGGGCCGCAGGAGCAGTTCTTC. Amino acid sequence: CASSLSAGTSGPQEQFF. Full variable domain (remainder filled in from reference TRBV5-1 and TRBJ2-1): KAGVTQTPRYLIKTRGQQVTLSCSPISGHRSVSWYQQTPGQGLQFLFEYFSETQRNKGNFPGRFSGRQFSNSRSEMNVSTLELGDSALYLCASSLSAGTSGPQEQFFGPGTRLTVL.

This clonotype was observed many times. The rearrangement joins TRBV7-9 to TRBJ2-3; TRBD1 aligns across 11 bases. The CDR3 contains 15 residues. The V gene end was trimmed by 6 bases and the J gene end by 4 bases; junction bases not matched to a gene: 6. Germline values: CDR1 SEHNR, CDR2 FQNEAQ (reference sequence). CDR3 sequence (DNA): TGTGCCAGCAGTTCGGGACAGGGGGTCCCAGATACGCAGTATTTT. This sequence encodes CASSSGQGVPDTQYF.